This passage covers 12 T cell receptor beta chains from one sample sequenced in a study of OX40 agonist ivuxolimab in advanced cancers. The library was generated by the immunoSEQ multiplex PCR assay. The table was pulled from immuneACCESS by TCRdb, which kept in-frame rearrangements only. Such tables lose some clones; where checked, under half of the loss comes from unresolved V genes, and the rest has no known cause. Recorded for this sample are more than 50,000 clones; approximately 86% of them occurred a single time. The top ten clones comprise around 0.6% of the sample. Sequenced here: CD4+ or CD8+ T cells sorted from blood, sampled in a trial of the OX40 agonist ivuxolimab. These receptors originate from an adult with an advanced solid tumor such as melanoma, head and neck, liver or kidney cancer.

This clone was observed once. V and J are TRBV27 and TRBJ2-7; TRBD1 aligns across 12 bases. The germline V gene has CDR1 MNHEY and CDR2 SMNVEV (reference sequence). This CDR3 contains 15 residues. J gave up 5 bases and V 3 bases, and 5 bases lay outside the gene matches. The CDR3 DNA reads TGTGCCAGCAGTTTCGGGACAGGGGGCGGGAACGAGCAGTACTTC. Its protein is CASSFGTGGGNEQYF.

CDR3 amino acids: CAWSVRLAGIYEQYF. The CDR3 bases are TGTGCCTGGAGTGTACGACTAGCGGGAATCTACGAGCAGTACTTC. This chain connects TRBV30 to TRBJ2-7, with TRBD2 matching over 11 bases. The CDR3 sequence is 15 residues long. The germline gives CDR1 GTSNPN, CDR2 SVGIG (reference sequence). V was clipped by 0 bases and J by 3 bases; unmatched bases: 4.

The rearrangement joins TRBV15 to TRBJ2-2; TRBD2 agrees at 9 bases. The CDR3 covers 15 residues. Trimming at V came to 0 bases and at J to 7 bases, leaving 3 bases not matched to a gene. Per the germline V gene, CDR1 is LNHNV and CDR2 is YYDKDF (reference sequence). CDR3 protein: CATSRDLAGNGELFF. The CDR3 DNA reads as TGTGCCACCAGCAGAGATCTAGCGGGGAACGGGGAGCTGTTTTTT. The full variable domain, in which reference TRBV15 and TRBJ2-2 provide the parts outside the CDR3, is DAMVIQNPRYQVTQFGKPVTLSCSQTLNHNVMYWYQQKSSQAPKLLFHYYDKDFNNEADTPDNFQSRRPNTSFCFLDIRSPGLGDTAMYLCATSRDLAGNGELFFGEGSRLTVL.

The chain couples TRBV7-2 to TRBJ2-7; D is possibly TRBD2 (6 bases). CDR1 is SGHTA, CDR2 FQGNSA, per germline. Trimming took off 3 bases at V and 3 bases at J, with 12 bases between the two ends. The CDR3 spans 14 residues. The CDR3 DNA is TGTGCCAGCAGCTTTGGTAGCGGCCTCTACGAGCAGTACTTC. It translates to CASSFGSGLYEQYF. Combining the CDR3 with reference TRBV7-2 and TRBJ2-7 gives the whole variable domain GAGVSQSPSNKVTEKGKDVELRCDPISGHTALYWYRQSLGQGLEFLIYFQGNSAPDKSGLPSDRFSAERTGGSVSTLTIQRTQQEDSAVYLCASSFGSGLYEQYFGPGTRLTVT.

J is TRBJ2-7 and V is TRBV21-1; the table's D call of TRBD1 was not tested on the DNA. TRBV21-1 is tagged as a pseudogene. The CDR3 runs 9 residues. The CDR3 DNA is TGTGCCAGCTACAGCGAGCAGTACTTC. Amino acids: CASYSEQYF.

The gene calls are TRBV2 and TRBJ2-7; 10 nucleotides agree with TRBD1. V lost 5 bases, J lost 4 bases, and 5 bases stayed unmatched. The CDR3 is made up of 14 amino acids. Germline-derived CDR1 and CDR2 are SNHLY and FYNNEI. The CDR3 spells CASSRDRGSYEQYF. The CDR3 bases are TGTGCCAGCAGTAGGGACAGGGGTTCGTACGAGCAGTACTTC.

This clone was found once. The chain couples TRBV11-2 to TRBJ2-2; 11 bases are shared with TRBD2. This CDR3 is 15 amino acids long. CDR1 SGHAT and CDR2 FQNNGV come from the germline V gene. V shed 6 bases, J shed 6 bases, and the junction held 6 bases outside the gene matches. The CDR3 sequence: CASRGIAGGAGELFF. In DNA, the CDR3 is TGTGCCAGCAGAGGCATAGCGGGGGGGGCCGGGGAGCTGTTTTTT.

The chain couples TRBV9 to TRBJ2-7; 11 bases fit TRBD2. Trimming removed 0 bases from V and 4 bases from J; junction bases left unmatched: 3. CDR3 size: 15 residues. Germline CDR1 is SGDLS and CDR2 is YYNGEE. Written as DNA, the CDR3 is TGTGCCAGCAGCGTAGGGCCTAGCGGGGGGTACGAGCAGTACTTC. As protein: CASSVGPSGGYEQYF.

The chain recombines TRBV29-1 with TRBJ1-6; D is unclear. The CDR3 sequence is 14 residues long. Germline V lookup: CDR1 SQVTM, CDR2 ANQGSEA. V lost 5 bases and J lost 10, with 18 bases in between. For the CDR3, the DNA is TGCAGCGTTATTGTTGCGGGGAGTGGATCACCCCTCCACTTT. Amino acids: CSVIVAGSGSPLHF.

This clone was detected only once. This rearrangement joins TRBV30 to TRBJ1-5; D not certain. Germline CDR1 GTSNPN, CDR2 SVGIG (reference sequence). This CDR3 contains 15 residues. The ends were cut back, 2 bases at V and 3 bases at J, with 14 bases in the middle. In nucleotides, the CDR3 is TGTGCCTGGAGTCTCCCCGGGTCCTTCAATCAGCCCCAGCATTTT. Translation: CAWSLPGSFNQPQHF. The whole variable domain, remainder taken from reference TRBV30 and TRBJ1-5, is SQTIHQWPATLVQPVGSPLSLECTVEGTSNPNLYWYRQAAGRGLQLLFYSVGIGQISSEVPQNLSASRPQDRQFILSSKKLLLSDSGFYLCAWSLPGSFNQPQHFGDGTRLSIL.

The J gene is TRBJ2-1, the V gene TRBV6-5; the D gene is possibly TRBD2 (5 bases). V lost 4 bases, J lost 4 bases, and 8 bases lay in between. This CDR3 has 13 residues. Germline values: CDR1 MNHEY, CDR2 SVGAGI. CDR3 bases: TGTGCCAGCAGTTCCCGGGATTACAATGAGCAGTTCTTC. It specifies CASSSRDYNEQFF.

The V gene is TRBV6-6, the J gene TRBJ2-2, with TRBD1 as a possible D gene (5 bases). Trimming removed 2 bases at V and 5 bases at J, with 12 bases between. This CDR3 region has 15 residues. The germline CDR1 and CDR2 sequences are MNHNY and SVGAGI (reference sequence). The DNA of the CDR3 is TGTGCCAGCAGTTACCTCCTTACAGGTACCGGGGAGCTGTTTTTT. Residues: CASSYLLTGTGELFF.